The T cell receptor beta chain under discussion was sequenced for a study of blood T cell repertoires in COVID-19. At the level of the study: Sites across the United States, Italy and Spain contributed samples from acute and convalescent COVID-19.

The CDR3 spans 16 residues. V shed 4 bases and J shed 2 bases, with 16 bases lying between them. The assay was immunoSEQ multiplex PCR, and TCRdb's table has in-frame clones only and misses some. The sample holds over 300,000 clones, 70% to 90% seen once. Allocation to cohorts depended on clinical history reported by the participants. Cohort 3 donors counted as recovered after two negative PCRs, clearance, or resolved symptoms. This rearrangement joins TRBV5-3 to TRBJ1-3; TRBD1 might be the D (6 bases). TRBV5-3 is an ORF for which the function is uncertain. The sample comprised PBMCs or T cells enriched from blood (not recorded which). This sequence originates from a woman between 25 and 40 years old who had recovered from COVID-19. CDR3 in DNA: TGTGCCAGAAGCAGCGGACAGCTCGAGACTGGAAACACCATATATTTT. Its translation is CARSSGQLETGNTIYF.